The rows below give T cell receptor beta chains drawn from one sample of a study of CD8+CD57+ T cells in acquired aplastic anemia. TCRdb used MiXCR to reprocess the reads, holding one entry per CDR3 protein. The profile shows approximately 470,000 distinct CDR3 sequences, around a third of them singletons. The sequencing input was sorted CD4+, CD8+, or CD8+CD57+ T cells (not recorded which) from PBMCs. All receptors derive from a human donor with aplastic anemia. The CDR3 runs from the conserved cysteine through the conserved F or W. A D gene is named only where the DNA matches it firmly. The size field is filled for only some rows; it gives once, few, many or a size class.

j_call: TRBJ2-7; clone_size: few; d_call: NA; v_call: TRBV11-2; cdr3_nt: TGTGCCAGCAGCTGGACGGACGGTAGGCTAGGCTACGAGCAGTACTTC; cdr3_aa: CASSWTDGRLGYEQYF
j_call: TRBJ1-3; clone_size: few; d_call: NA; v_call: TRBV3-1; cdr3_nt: TGTGCCAGCAGCCAATTAGATAACACCATATATTTT; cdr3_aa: CASSQLDNTIYF
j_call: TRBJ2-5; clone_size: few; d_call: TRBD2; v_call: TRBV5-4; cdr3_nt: TGTGCCAGCAGCTTCAGCCTAGCGGGGGGAGAGACCCAGTACTTC; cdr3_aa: CASSFSLAGGETQYF
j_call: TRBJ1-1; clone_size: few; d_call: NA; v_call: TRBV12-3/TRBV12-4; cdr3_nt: TGTGCCAGCAGTTTTTTCGGGGGCACTGAAGCTTTCTTT; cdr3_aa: CASSFFGGTEAFF
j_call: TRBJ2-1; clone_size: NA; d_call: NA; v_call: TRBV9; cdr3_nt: TGTGCCAGCAGTGGGGTCCCTGAGCAGTTCTTC; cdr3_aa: CASSGVPEQFF
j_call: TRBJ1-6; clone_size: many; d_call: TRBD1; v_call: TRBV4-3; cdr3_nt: TGCGCCAGCAGCCAGACAGGGACCAATTCACCCCTCCACTTT; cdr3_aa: CASSQTGTNSPLHF
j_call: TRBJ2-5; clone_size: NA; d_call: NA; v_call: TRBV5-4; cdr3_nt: TGTGCCAGCAGCCCCGGAGCCGGGGCGTCCCAAGAGACCCAGTACTTC; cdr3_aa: CASSPGAGASQETQYF
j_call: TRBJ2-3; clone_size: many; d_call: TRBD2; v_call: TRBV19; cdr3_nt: TGTGCCAGTAGACCGGGGGGGAGCACAGATACGCAGTATTTT; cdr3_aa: CASRPGGSTDTQYF
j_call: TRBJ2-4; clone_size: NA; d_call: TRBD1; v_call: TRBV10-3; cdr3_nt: TGTGCCAGCAGTCGACAGGGAAAAAACATTCAGTACTTC; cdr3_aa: CASSRQGKNIQYF
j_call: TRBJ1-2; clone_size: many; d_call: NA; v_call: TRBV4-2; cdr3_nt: TGTGCCAGCAGCCAAGGCCGGCAGGGGTATGGCTACACCTTC; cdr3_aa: CASSQGRQGYGYTF
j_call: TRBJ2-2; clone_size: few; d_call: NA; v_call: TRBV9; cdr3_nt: TGTGCCAGCAGCGACCCCCTTTGGGGGGAGATGTACGCCGGGGAGCTGTTTTTT; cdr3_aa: CASSDPLWGEMYAGELFF
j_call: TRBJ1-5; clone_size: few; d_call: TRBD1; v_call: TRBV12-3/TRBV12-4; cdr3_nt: TGTGCCAGCAGTTCCCAACCACATTCCGGGACAGGGGGCGATCCTCAGCCCCAGCATTTT; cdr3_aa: CASSSQPHSGTGGDPQPQHF
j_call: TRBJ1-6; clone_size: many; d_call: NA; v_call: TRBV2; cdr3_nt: TGTGCCAGCAGTGTAAGCGGAGGACAGCCTAATTCACCCCTCCACTTT; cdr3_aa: CASSVSGGQPNSPLHF
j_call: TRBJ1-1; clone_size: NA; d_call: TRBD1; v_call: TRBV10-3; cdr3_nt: TGTGCCATCAGTCCGCGCGGACAGGCGAACACTGAAGCTTTCTTT; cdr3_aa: CAISPRGQANTEAFF
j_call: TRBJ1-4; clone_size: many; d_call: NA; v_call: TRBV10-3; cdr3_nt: TGTGCCCTAAGTGGGCAGTATAATGAAAAACTGTTTTTT; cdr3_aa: CALSGQYNEKLFF
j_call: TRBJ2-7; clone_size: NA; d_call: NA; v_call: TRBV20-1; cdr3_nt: TGCAGTGCTATCGCCGGGATAAACTACGAGCAGTACTTC; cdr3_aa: CSAIAGINYEQYF
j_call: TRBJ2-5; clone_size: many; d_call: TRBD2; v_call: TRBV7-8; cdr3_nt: TGTGCCAGCAGCCTTGCGGGAGGTGAAGAGACCCAGTACTTC; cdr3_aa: CASSLAGGEETQYF
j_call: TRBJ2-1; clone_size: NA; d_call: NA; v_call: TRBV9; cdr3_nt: TGTGCCAGCAGCCCCTCGGGGGCCGGCTACAATGAGCAGTTCTTC; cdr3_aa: CASSPSGAGYNEQFF
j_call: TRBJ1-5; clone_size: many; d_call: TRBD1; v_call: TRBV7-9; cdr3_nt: TGTGCCAGCAGCGAAGACAGGGCCAATCAGCCCCAGCATTTT; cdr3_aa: CASSEDRANQPQHF
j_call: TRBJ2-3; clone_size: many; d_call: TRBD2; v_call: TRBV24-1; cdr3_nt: TGTGCCACCAGTGAATCGGGACTAGCAGGAGATACGCAGTATTTT; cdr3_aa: CATSESGLAGDTQYF
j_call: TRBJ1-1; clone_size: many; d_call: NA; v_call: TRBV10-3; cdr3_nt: TGTGCCATCAGTGAGTCGAGAGGAAGAGTTGACACTGAAGCTTTCTTT; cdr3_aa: CAISESRGRVDTEAFF
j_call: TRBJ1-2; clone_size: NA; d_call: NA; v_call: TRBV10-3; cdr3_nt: TGTGCCATCGGCGGGACCGTGAACTATGGCTACACTTTC; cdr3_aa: CAIGGTVNYGYTF
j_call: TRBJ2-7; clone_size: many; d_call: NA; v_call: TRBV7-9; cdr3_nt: TGTGCCAGCAGCGGCACAGGGTACGAGCAGTACTTC; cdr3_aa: CASSGTGYEQYF
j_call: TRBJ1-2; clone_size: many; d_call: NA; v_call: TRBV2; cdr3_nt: TGTGCCAGCAGTGATGGACGTTTAAATGGCTACACCTTC; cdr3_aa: CASSDGRLNGYTF
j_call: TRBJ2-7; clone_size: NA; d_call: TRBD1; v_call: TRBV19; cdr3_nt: TGTGCCAGTAAGGGGACAGGGGACAATTACGAGCAGTACTTC; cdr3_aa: CASKGTGDNYEQYF
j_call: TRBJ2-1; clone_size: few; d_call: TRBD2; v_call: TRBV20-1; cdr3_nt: TGCAGTGCTACAGGGACTAGCGGGGGGAGGGATGAGCAGTTCTTC; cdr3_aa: CSATGTSGGRDEQFF